The subject of this entry is one T cell receptor (beta chain). Its antigen is not identified. The sample comes from a study of yellow fever vaccine responses in identical twins. Study observations and caveats: Among the twins, the vaccine T cell response reportedly seemed partly convergent and partly personalized.

TCRdb itself ran the RT-PCR reads through MiXCR, one entry per CDR3 protein. The sample records approximately 32,000 distinct CDR3 sequences, about three fifths being singletons. In germline, CDR1 is MNHEY, CDR2 SVGEGT. Trimming removed 7 bases at V and 0 bases at J, with 13 bases between. The CDR3 is 15 amino acids. The source was T cells from blood (PBMCs), unsorted or a sorted subset (not recorded which), collected before or after yellow fever vaccination (not recorded which). The source of this sequence is a woman aged 18 to 35 who received the yellow fever vaccine. The chain joins TRBV6-2 or TRBV6-3 to TRBJ2-1; D not certain. Here the CDR3 reads CASTPDRRSYNEQFF. CDR3 bases: TGTGCCAGCACCCCCGACCGACGCTCCTACAATGAGCAGTTCTTC.